This TCR beta chain comes out of a study of T cell responses to AZD1222 COVID-19 vaccine. Study results and caveats: No repertoire was sampled before or during the peak T cell response, only after it. Per reports, nearly half of all spike-specific TCRs target regions that are unmutated in variants.

The CDR3 spans 13 residues. CDR1 and CDR2 (germline): SGHRS, YFSETQ. V was trimmed by 4 bases and J by 8 bases, leaving 15 bases between them. Assay: immunoSEQ multiplex PCR; the TCRdb copy retains only in-frame clones and omits some. Among 210,000 or so clones listed, more than 85% were seen once. As to this clone: Its antigen remains unidentified.

The chain is built from TRBV5-1 and TRBJ1-2; tentatively, D is TRBD1 (5 bases). The clonotype originates from an adult in good health. Sequenced here: peripheral blood, sampled on day 0 of MenACWY control vaccination. The DNA of the CDR3 is TGCGCCAGCAGCGCCGGGACGCGAGGGGGCTACACCTTC. Its protein is CASSAGTRGGYTF.